What follows are 10 T cell receptor beta chains derived from one specimen sequenced in a study of CD8+ T cells in alopecia areata. The authors extracted RNA and reverse transcribed it into cDNA as the sequencing template. Only in-frame clones appear in the TCRdb table, and some are missing; sequencing was by immunoSEQ multiplex PCR. Seen here are approximately 82,000 clones, just over 50% observed once, and the top ten hold just over 5.5%. The sequenced sample consisted of NKG2D-high CD8+ T cells sorted from blood. Every receptor here comes from a human donor with alopecia areata.

The sample holds a few counts of this clone. V gene TRBV7-9 combines with J gene TRBJ2-1; TRBD1 might be the D (6 bases). This CDR3 region has 15 residues. CDR1 SEHNR and CDR2 FQNEAQ come from the germline V gene (reference sequence). V shed 4 bases and J shed 8 bases, with 18 bases lying between them. Here the CDR3 reads CASSSETGWPDEQFF. The DNA for the CDR3 is TGTGCCAGCAGCTCCGAGACAGGTTGGCCCGATGAGCAGTTCTTC.

This sequence joins TRBV7-2 and TRBJ1-2, with D perhaps matching TRBD1 (5 bases). CDR1 is SGHTA, CDR2 FQGNSA, per germline. The CDR3 has 13 residues. Trimming pared 8 bases from V and 3 bases from J, leaving 13 bases between. The CDR3 region is CASRFDSYYGYTF. The CDR3 DNA is TGTGCCAGCCGATTCGACAGTTACTATGGCTACACCTTC.

This clone has just a few counts. This chain joins TRBV9 and TRBJ1-1; TRBD1 is a possible D gene (5 bases). The CDR3 is 15 amino acids. Per the germline V gene, CDR1 is SGDLS and CDR2 is YYNGEE. The V and J ends lost 0 bases and 7 bases respectively, with 16 bases between them. DNA of the CDR3: TGTGCCAGCAGCGTAGACGCAGGGCGTATGGGTGAAGCTTTCTTT. This gives the protein CASSVDAGRMGEAFF.

The chain carries TRBV29-1 and TRBJ1-3, with D hard to call. The germline V gene encodes CDR1 SQVTM and CDR2 ANQGSEA. The V gene lost 0 bases and the J gene lost 0 bases, with 15 bases spanning the gap. The CDR3 totals 17 residues. The DNA of the CDR3 is TGCAGCGTTGAAGATATCCAGGCAGGATACTCTGGAAACACCATATATTTT. Protein product: CSVEDIQAGYSGNTIYF.

The chain is built from TRBV7-9 and TRBJ2-5; 8 bases are a match to TRBD2. J lost 5 bases, V lost 5 bases, and 10 bases had no gene match. Germline CDR1 and CDR2: SEHNR and FQNEAQ (reference sequence). CDR3 length equals 15 residues. The DNA for the CDR3 is TGTGCCAGCAGCCGTCGGGGGGGTCTTTGGGAGACCCAGTACTTC. Residues: CASSRRGGLWETQYF.

J is TRBJ1-2 and V is TRBV5-1, with TRBD1 as a possible D gene (5 bases). The CDR3 runs 14 residues. The V gene's germline CDR1 is SGHRS and CDR2 YFSETQ. Trimming removed 4 bases at V and 8 bases at J, with 18 bases between. The chain's CDR3 is CASSPGVGRVGYTF. As DNA, the CDR3 is TGCGCCAGCAGCCCGGGGGTCGGGAGAGTAGGCTACACCTTC.

This clone occurred a few times. The chain has TRBV28 and TRBJ2-7, with D hard to call. Germline V gene lookup returns CDR1 MDHEN and CDR2 SYDVKM. The CDR3 has 13 amino acids. V lost 5 bases and J 1 base, leaving 9 bases between the germline ends. CDR3 amino acids: CASSPATSYEQYF. The CDR3 coding sequence is TGTGCCAGCAGTCCCGCGACATCCTACGAGCAGTACTTC. Combining the CDR3 with reference TRBV28 and TRBJ2-7 gives the whole variable domain DVKVTQSSRYLVKRTGEKVFLECVQDMDHENMFWYRQDPGLGLRLIYFSYDVKMKEKGDIPEGYSVSREKKERFSLILESASTNQTSMYLCASSPATSYEQYFGPGTRLTVT.

The rearrangement uses TRBV13 and TRBJ2-7; D is undetermined. V was clipped by 0 bases and J by 4 bases, with 16 bases between them. There are 16 residues in the CDR3. CDR1 and CDR2 (germline): PRHDT, FYEKMQ (reference sequence). This CDR3 is CASSLGLQLGVYEQYF. The CDR3 DNA follows: TGTGCCAGCAGCTTAGGTCTGCAACTTGGGGTATACGAGCAGTACTTC.

The V call is TRBV13, the J call TRBJ1-2; TRBD1 matches at 8 bases. Germline loops: CDR1 PRHDT, CDR2 FYEKMQ (reference sequence). The CDR3 loop spans 14 amino acids. The V gene end was trimmed by 5 bases and the J gene end by 8 bases; junction bases not matched to a gene: 10. The CDR3 loop reads CASSPGQGKFGYTF. CDR3 nucleotide sequence: TGTGCCAGCAGCCCTGGACAGGGCAAGTTCGGCTACACCTTC.

The genes are TRBV11-2 and TRBJ2-7; 7 bases fit TRBD1. V trimming: 1 base; J trimming: 5 bases; junction bases outside the gene matches: 5. CDR3 length: 14 residues. Germline CDR1 SGHAT, CDR2 FQNNGV. CDR3 DNA sequence: TGTGCCAGCAGCTTAGGAGACAGGGCCGACGAGCAGTACTTC. Encoded protein: CASSLGDRADEQYF.